This TCR beta chain is drawn from a study of blood T cells in healthy people across ages. Study-level findings and limits: Unsorted PBMC material precluded a definitive naive versus antigen-experienced comparison. In older individuals, TCR beta diversity per million T cells was lower, falling roughly linearly with age. Naive T cell percentage by flow cytometry tracked strongly with beta diversity.

A sample-barcoded 5' primer and a J-beta primer mix were used in a second PCR of roughly 7 to 11 cycles. MiXCR was run by TCRdb on the 5' RACE reads, yielding one entry per CDR3 protein. The sample records under 2 million distinct CDR3 sequences, roughly 30% being singletons. Per the germline V gene, CDR1 is LNHNV and CDR2 is YYDKDF (reference sequence). This CDR3 region has 17 residues. V was pared by 3 bases and J by 2 bases, with 11 bases of the junction left unmatched. On this clonotype itself: What it recognizes is unknown.

This sequence was found in a woman in her twenties or thirties in good health. The source material was blood. V is TRBV15 and J is TRBJ2-5; TRBD2 aligns across 8 bases. The CDR3 coding sequence is TGTGCCACCAGCAGTTTCGGCGGGAGGCCATCTCAAGAGACCCAGTACTTC. Encoded protein: CATSSFGGRPSQETQYF.